One and the same sample provided the 18 T cell receptor beta chains below, sequenced in a study of blood T cell repertoires in COVID-19. Profiling relied on immunoSEQ multiplex PCR, and the TCRdb table lists in-frame clones only, not all of them. Of 250,000 to 300,000 clones listed, nearly 90% are singletons. Sequenced sample: peripheral blood. The source of these receptors is a woman in her 40s who had recovered from COVID-19.

The V call is TRBV3-1 (or the pseudogene TRBV3-2), the J call TRBJ2-7, with 9 bases that match TRBD1. The CDR3 runs to 15 residues. Trimming cost V 2 bases and J 4 bases; bases outside gene matches: 6. CDR1 LGHDT and CDR2 YNNKEL come from the germline V gene (reference sequence). The CDR3 spells CASSQCRDRDYEQYV. DNA of the CDR3: TGTGCCAGCAGCCAATGCCGGGACAGGGATTACGAGCAGTACGTC.

V and J are TRBV29-1 and TRBJ2-2; weak D call: TRBD1 (5 bases). CDR3 length: 13 residues. V lost 2 bases and J lost 8, with 12 bases in between. Germline lookup yields CDR1 SQVTM and CDR2 ANQGSEA. The CDR3, as DNA: TGCAGCGTTGAATTACAGGTGGGAGGGGAGCTGTTTTTT. This codes for CSVELQVGGELFF.

The chain recombines TRBV4-1 with TRBJ2-1, with 8 bases identical to TRBD2. V shed 0 bases, J shed 10 bases, and the junction held 11 bases outside the gene matches. CDR3 length equals 16 residues. Germline lookup yields CDR1 MGHRA and CDR2 YSYEKL. This CDR3 is CASSQEYGGAGREQFF. CDR3 in DNA: TGCGCCAGCAGCCAAGAGTACGGGGGGGCCGGTCGCGAGCAGTTCTTC.

The chain carries TRBV30 and TRBJ1-2; the match to TRBD1 covers 7 bases. The CDR3 length is 13 residues. The germline CDR1 and CDR2 sequences are GTSNPN and SVGIG (reference sequence). With 8 bases clipped from V and 4 bases from J, the junction kept 10 bases outside the gene matches. CDR3 sequence: CAQGRDRPYGYTF. The CDR3 DNA is TGTGCCCAAGGCCGGGACAGACCCTATGGCTACACCTTC.

V usage is TRBV6-5 and J usage is TRBJ1-5; 8 bases align to TRBD1. Germline CDR1 and CDR2: MNHEY and SVGAGI. This CDR3 region has 14 residues. The J segment lost 3 bases and the V segment lost 7 bases, leaving 5 bases of the junction unmatched. DNA of the CDR3: TGTGCCAGCATTGGACAGGGCCACAATCAGCCCCAGCATTTT. It encodes CASIGQGHNQPQHF.

The chain has TRBV11-2 and TRBJ2-7; weak D call: TRBD2 (7 bases). V was trimmed by 7 bases and J by 7 bases, leaving 17 bases between them. Germline V gene sequence: CDR1 SGHAT, CDR2 FQNNGV. This CDR3 is built from 13 residues. The CDR3 nucleotides are TGTGCCAGCACTTACCCGGGGGGCTTAGAGCAGTACTTC. Translation: CASTYPGGLEQYF.

The rearrangement links TRBV4-3 to TRBJ1-1, with TRBD1 matching over 7 bases. This CDR3 comprises 14 residues. The germline V gene has CDR1 LGHNA and CDR2 YSLEER. J lost 2 bases, V lost 3 bases, and 3 bases had no gene match. In DNA form, the CDR3 reads TGCGCCAGCAGCCACAACAGGGGAAACACTGAAGCTTTCTTT. Protein product: CASSHNRGNTEAFF.

V and J are TRBV10-3 and TRBJ2-3; D remains ambiguous. Deletions cut 2 bases from V and 0 bases from J, with 6 bases between. The CDR3 spans 14 residues. CDR1 is ENHRY, CDR2 SYGVKD, per germline. CDR3: CAISETASTDTQYF. The CDR3 nucleotides are TGTGCCATCAGTGAGACAGCTAGCACAGATACGCAGTATTTT.

The chain uses TRBV11-2 and TRBJ2-5, with no clear D. The germline V gene encodes CDR1 SGHAT and CDR2 FQNNGV. The CDR3 sequence is 13 residues long. The V end lost 5 bases, the J end lost 5 bases, and 12 bases lay between the germline ends. CDR3 nucleotides: TGTGCCAGCAGCGACGGCCTCAGGGAGACCCAGTACTTC. Translated, it gives CASSDGLRETQYF.

This clone came up a few times. The chain employs TRBV3-1 (or the pseudogene TRBV3-2) and TRBJ2-7; maybe TRBD1 (5 bases). The CDR3 length is 14 residues. Trimming cost V 2 bases and J 2 bases, with 10 bases left between them. Germline V gene sequence: CDR1 LGHDT, CDR2 YNNKEL (reference sequence). The CDR3 region is CASSQHTGPYEQYF. The DNA for the CDR3 is TGTGCCAGCAGCCAACACACAGGCCCCTACGAGCAGTACTTC.

This clone appeared a single time. The J gene is TRBJ2-3, the V gene TRBV5-1; perhaps TRBD1 as D (5 bases). This CDR3 is 15 amino acids long. The germline CDR1 and CDR2 sequences are SGHRS and YFSETQ. Trimming stripped 0 bases from V and 0 bases from J, with 8 bases between. The CDR3 loop is CASSLGGHSTDTQYF. DNA of the CDR3: TGCGCCAGCAGCTTGGGGGGCCATAGCACAGATACGCAGTATTTT.

The chain links TRBV27 to TRBJ2-1; possible D gene TRBD2, 5 bases. V was cut by 4 bases and J by 4 bases, with 8 bases left in between. Germline V CDR1 and CDR2: MNHEY, SMNVEV (reference sequence). The CDR3 has 13 amino acids. The CDR3 bases are TGTGCCAGCAGTTGGACTTCATACAATGAGCAGTTCTTC. The encoded protein is CASSWTSYNEQFF.

This clone was found once. The V call is TRBV19, the J call TRBJ1-2; D not resolved. Trimming took 2 bases from V and 6 from J, leaving 13 bases between them. The CDR3 extends over 14 amino acids. Germline V gene lookup returns CDR1 LNHDA and CDR2 SQIVND (reference sequence). The chain's CDR3 is CASSINPRSDGYTF. The CDR3 DNA is TGTGCCAGTAGTATAAATCCACGGTCTGATGGCTACACCTTC.

CDR3 amino acids: CASSLGGVGNTIYF. The DNA for the CDR3 is TGTGCCAGCAGCTTGGGAGGGGTGGGAAACACCATATATTTT. V is TRBV7-2 and J is TRBJ1-3, with D possibly TRBD1 on 5 matching bases. Germline values: CDR1 SGHTA, CDR2 FQGNSA. The V and J ends lost 3 bases and 4 bases respectively, with 10 bases between them. This CDR3 region has 14 residues.

A single count supports this clone. The rearrangement links TRBV9 to TRBJ2-2; D uncertain. Germline CDR1 is SGDLS and CDR2 is YYNGEE. V was shortened by 3 bases and J by 1 base, with 10 bases between the two germline ends. The CDR3 is 15 amino acids. The CDR3 sequence: CASSARTLNTGELFF. In nucleotides, the CDR3 is TGTGCCAGCAGCGCAAGAACTCTGAACACCGGGGAGCTGTTTTTT.

The V and J genes are TRBV6-5 and TRBJ2-1, with a weak D call TRBD2 (6 bases). Germline lookup yields CDR1 MNHEY and CDR2 SVGAGI. This CDR3 is built from 14 residues. With 2 bases removed from V and 10 bases from J, the gap between germline ends came to 15 bases. For the CDR3, the DNA is TGTGCCAGCAGTTACATGGAGGGACTCTACGAGCAGTTCTTC. It translates to CASSYMEGLYEQFF.

This chain uses TRBV19 with TRBJ2-3; 9 bases fit TRBD2. Trimming took 7 bases from V and 4 from J; bases not matched to a gene: 6. CDR3 length equals 14 residues. The germline V gene has CDR1 LNHDA and CDR2 SQIVND (reference sequence). CDR3 loop: CASTRRGGPDTQYF. The CDR3 DNA reads TGTGCCAGTACTCGGCGGGGGGGCCCAGATACGCAGTATTTT.

V and J are TRBV2 and TRBJ2-2; 7 nucleotides align to TRBD2. V shed 4 bases and J 3 bases; nucleotides not matched to a gene: 5. Germline-derived CDR1 and CDR2 are SNHLY and FYNNEI. There are 15 residues in the CDR3. CDR3 sequence: CASSGRGRDTGELFF. In DNA form, the CDR3 reads TGTGCCAGCAGTGGCCGTGGGAGGGACACCGGGGAGCTGTTTTTT.